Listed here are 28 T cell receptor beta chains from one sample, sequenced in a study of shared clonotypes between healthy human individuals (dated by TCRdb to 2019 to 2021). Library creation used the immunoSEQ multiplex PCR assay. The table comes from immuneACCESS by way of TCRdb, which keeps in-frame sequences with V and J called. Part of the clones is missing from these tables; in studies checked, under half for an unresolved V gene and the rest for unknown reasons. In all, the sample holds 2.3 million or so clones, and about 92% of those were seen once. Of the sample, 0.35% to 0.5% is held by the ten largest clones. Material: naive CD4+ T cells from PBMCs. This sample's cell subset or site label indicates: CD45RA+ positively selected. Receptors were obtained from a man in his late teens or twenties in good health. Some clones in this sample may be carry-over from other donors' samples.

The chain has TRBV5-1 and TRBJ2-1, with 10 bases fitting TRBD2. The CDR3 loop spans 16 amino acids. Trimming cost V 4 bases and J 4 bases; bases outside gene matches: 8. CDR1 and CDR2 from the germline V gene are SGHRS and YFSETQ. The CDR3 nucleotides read TGCGCCAGCAGCCCGTTGACTAGCGGGCTGTACAATGAGCAGTTCTTC. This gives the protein CASSPLTSGLYNEQFF.

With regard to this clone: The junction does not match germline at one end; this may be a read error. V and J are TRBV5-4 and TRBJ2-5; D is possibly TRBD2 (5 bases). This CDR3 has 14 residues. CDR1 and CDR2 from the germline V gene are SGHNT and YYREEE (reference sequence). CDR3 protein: CTSSRLANQETQYF. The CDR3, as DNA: TGTACCAGCAGCAGATTAGCGAACCAAGAGACCCAGTACTTC.

Written as DNA, the CDR3 is TGTGCCAGCAGCAAGGGAATCGGTGGCTCAGATACGCAGTATTTT. This sequence encodes CASSKGIGGSDTQYF. The chain joins TRBV7-9 to TRBJ2-3; D is unresolved. Trimming took 5 bases from V and 4 from J, leaving 16 bases between them. From germline, CDR1 is SEHNR and CDR2 FQNEAQ (reference sequence). The CDR3 sequence is 15 residues long. Combining the CDR3 with reference TRBV7-9 and TRBJ2-3 gives the whole variable domain DTGVSQNPRHKITKRGQNVTFRCDPISEHNRLYWYRQTLGQGPEFLTYFQNEAQLEKSRLLSDRFSAERPKGSFSTLEIQRTEQGDSAMYLCASSKGIGGSDTQYFGPGTRLTVL.

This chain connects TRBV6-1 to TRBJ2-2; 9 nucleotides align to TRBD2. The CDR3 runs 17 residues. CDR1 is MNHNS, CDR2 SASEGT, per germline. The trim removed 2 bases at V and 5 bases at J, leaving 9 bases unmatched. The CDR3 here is CASSEFSLAGLTGELFF. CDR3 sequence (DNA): TGTGCCAGCAGTGAATTCTCTCTAGCGGGACTTACCGGGGAGCTGTTTTTT.

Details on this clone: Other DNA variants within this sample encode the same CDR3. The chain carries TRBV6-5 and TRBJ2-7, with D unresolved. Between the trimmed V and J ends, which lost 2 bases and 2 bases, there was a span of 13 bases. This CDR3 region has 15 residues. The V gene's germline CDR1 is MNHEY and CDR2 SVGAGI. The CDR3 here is CASSYGRGRTYEQYF. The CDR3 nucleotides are TGTGCCAGCAGTTACGGGCGAGGTAGGACCTACGAGCAGTACTTC.

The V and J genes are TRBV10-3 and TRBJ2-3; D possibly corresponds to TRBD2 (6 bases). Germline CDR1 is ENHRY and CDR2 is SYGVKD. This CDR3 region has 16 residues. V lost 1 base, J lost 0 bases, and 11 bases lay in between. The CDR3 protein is CAISEYQEGSTDTQYF. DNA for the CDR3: TGTGCCATCAGTGAGTATCAGGAGGGGAGCACAGATACGCAGTATTTT.

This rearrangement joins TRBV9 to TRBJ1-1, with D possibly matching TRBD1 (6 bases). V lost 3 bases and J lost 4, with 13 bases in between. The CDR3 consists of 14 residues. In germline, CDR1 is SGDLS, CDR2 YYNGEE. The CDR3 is CASSAQGKGTEAFF. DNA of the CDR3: TGTGCCAGCAGCGCACAGGGAAAGGGCACTGAAGCTTTCTTT.

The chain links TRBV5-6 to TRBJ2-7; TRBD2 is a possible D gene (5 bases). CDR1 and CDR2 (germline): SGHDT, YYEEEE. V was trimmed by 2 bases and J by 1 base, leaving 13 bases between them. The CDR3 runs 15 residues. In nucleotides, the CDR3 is TGTGCCAGCAGCTTTCGCCAGGACTTTTCCTACGAGCAGTACTTC. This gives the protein CASSFRQDFSYEQYF.

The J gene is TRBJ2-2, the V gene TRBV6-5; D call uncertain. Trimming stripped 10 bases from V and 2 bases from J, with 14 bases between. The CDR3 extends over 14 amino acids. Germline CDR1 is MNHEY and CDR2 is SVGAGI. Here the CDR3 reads CATQTGYNTGELFF. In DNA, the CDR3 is TGTGCCACCCAGACGGGTTATAACACCGGGGAGCTGTTTTTT.

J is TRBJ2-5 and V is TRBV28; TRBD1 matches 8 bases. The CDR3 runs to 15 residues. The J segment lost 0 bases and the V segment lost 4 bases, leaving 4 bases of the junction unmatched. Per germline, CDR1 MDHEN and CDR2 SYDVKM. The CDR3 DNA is TGTGCCAGCAGTTCCAGGACAGGGTACCAAGAGACCCAGTACTTC. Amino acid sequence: CASSSRTGYQETQYF.

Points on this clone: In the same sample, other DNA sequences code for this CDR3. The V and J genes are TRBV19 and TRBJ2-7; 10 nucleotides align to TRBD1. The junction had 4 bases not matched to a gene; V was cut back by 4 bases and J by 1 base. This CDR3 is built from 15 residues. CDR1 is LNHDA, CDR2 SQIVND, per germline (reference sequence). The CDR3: CASSTPGQGSYEQYF. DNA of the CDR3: TGTGCCAGTAGTACCCCGGGACAGGGGTCCTACGAGCAGTACTTC.

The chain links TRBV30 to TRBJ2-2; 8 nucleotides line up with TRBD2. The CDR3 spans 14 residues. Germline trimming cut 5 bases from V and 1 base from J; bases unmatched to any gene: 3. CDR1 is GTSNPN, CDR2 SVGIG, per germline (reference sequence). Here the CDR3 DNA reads TGTGCCTGGTCTAGCGGGCTGAACACCGGGGAGCTGTTTTTT. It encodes CAWSSGLNTGELFF.

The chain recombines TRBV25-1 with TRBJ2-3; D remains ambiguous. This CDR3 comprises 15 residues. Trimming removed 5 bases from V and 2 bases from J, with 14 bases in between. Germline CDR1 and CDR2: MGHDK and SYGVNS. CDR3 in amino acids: CASSRFRGNTDTQYF. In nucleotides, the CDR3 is TGTGCCAGCAGTAGATTCCGTGGAAACACAGATACGCAGTATTTT. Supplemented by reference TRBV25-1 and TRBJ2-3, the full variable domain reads EADIYQTPRYLVIGTGKKITLECSQTMGHDKMYWYQQDPGMELHLIHYSYGVNSTEKGDLSSESTVSRIRTEHFPLTLESARPSHTSQYLCASSRFRGNTDTQYFGPGTRLTVL.

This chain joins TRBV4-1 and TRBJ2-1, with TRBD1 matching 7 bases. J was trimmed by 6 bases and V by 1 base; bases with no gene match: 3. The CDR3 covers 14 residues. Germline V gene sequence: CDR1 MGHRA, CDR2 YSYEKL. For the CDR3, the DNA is TGCGCCAGCAGCCAAGCCGGGACAGTCAATGAGCAGTTCTTC. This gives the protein CASSQAGTVNEQFF.

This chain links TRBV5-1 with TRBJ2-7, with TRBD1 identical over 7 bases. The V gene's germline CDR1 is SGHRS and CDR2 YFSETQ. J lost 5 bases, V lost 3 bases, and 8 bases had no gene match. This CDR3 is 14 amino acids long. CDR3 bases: TGCGCCAGCAGCTCCCCGACAGGGATGAACGAGCAGTACTTC. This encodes CASSSPTGMNEQYF.

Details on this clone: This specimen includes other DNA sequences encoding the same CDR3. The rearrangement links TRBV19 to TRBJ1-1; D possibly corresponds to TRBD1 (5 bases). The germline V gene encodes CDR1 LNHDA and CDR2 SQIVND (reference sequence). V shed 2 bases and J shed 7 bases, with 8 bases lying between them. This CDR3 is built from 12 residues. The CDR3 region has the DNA TGTGCCAGTAGTATAAGGGGTAGTGAAGCTTTCTTT. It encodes CASSIRGSEAFF. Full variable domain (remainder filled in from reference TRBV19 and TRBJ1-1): DGGITQSPKYLFRKEGQNVTLSCEQNLNHDAMYWYRQDPGQGLRLIYYSQIVNDFQKGDIAEGYSVSREKKESFPLTVTSAQKNPTAFYLCASSIRGSEAFFGQGTRLTVV.

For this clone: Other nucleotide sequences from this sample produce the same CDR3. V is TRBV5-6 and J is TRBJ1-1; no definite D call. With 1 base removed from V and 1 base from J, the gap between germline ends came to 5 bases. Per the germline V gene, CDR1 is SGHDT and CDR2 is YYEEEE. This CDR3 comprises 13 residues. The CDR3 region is CASSLPGNTEAFF. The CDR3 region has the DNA TGTGCCAGCAGCTTGCCGGGGAACACTGAAGCTTTCTTT.

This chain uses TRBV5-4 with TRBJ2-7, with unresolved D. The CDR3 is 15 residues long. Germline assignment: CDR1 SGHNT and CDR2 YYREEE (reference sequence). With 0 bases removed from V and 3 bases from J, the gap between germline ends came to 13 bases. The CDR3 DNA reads TGTGCCAGCAGCTTGGACCAGTCCCAGAACTACGAGCAGTACTTC. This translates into CASSLDQSQNYEQYF.

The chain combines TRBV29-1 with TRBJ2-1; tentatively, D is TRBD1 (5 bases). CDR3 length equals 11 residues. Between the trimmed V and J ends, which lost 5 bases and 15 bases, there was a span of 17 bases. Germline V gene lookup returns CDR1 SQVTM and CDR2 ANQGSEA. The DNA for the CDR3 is TGCAGCGTTATACAGGCAGACCAAAGGTTCTTC. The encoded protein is CSVIQADQRFF.

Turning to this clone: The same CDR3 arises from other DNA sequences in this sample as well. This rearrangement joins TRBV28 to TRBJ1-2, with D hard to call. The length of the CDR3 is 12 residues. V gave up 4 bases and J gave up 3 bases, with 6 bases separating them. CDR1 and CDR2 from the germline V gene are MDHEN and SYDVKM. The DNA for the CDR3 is TGTGCCAGCAGTTGGACTGACTATGGCTACACCTTC. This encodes CASSWTDYGYTF.

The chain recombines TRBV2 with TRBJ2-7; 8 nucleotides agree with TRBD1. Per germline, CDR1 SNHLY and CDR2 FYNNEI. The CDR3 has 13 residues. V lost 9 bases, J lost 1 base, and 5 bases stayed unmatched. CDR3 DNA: TGTGCCAGTAATAGGGACAGGTCCTACGAGCAGTACTTC. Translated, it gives CASNRDRSYEQYF.

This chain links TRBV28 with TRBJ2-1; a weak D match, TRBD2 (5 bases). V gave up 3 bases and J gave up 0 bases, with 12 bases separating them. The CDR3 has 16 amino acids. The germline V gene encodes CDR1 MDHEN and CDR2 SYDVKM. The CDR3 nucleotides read TGTGCCAGCAGTTTCCGCCAGCGGACCTCCTACAATGAGCAGTTCTTC. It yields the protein CASSFRQRTSYNEQFF.

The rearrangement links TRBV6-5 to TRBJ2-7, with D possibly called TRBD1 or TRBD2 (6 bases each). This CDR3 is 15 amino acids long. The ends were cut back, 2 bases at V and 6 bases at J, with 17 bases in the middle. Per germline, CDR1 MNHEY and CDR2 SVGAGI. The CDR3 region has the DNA TGTGCCAGCAGTTACCAAGGGAACAAGGGGGGCGAGCAGTACTTC. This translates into CASSYQGNKGGEQYF.

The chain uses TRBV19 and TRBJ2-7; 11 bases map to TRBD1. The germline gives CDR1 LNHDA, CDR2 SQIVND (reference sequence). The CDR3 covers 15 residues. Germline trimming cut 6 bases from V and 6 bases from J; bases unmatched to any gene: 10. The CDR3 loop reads CASRGRRDRGFEQYF. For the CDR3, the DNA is TGTGCCAGTAGGGGACGACGGGACAGGGGGTTCGAGCAGTACTTC. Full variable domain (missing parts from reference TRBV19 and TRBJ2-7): DGGITQSPKYLFRKEGQNVTLSCEQNLNHDAMYWYRQDPGQGLRLIYYSQIVNDFQKGDIAEGYSVSREKKESFPLTVTSAQKNPTAFYLCASRGRRDRGFEQYFGPGTRLTVT.

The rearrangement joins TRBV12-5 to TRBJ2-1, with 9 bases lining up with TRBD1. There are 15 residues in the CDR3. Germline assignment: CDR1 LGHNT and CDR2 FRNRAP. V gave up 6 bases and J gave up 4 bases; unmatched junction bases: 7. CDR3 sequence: CASGQTGTGYNEQFF. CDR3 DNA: TGTGCTAGTGGGCAAACCGGGACAGGGTACAATGAGCAGTTCTTC.

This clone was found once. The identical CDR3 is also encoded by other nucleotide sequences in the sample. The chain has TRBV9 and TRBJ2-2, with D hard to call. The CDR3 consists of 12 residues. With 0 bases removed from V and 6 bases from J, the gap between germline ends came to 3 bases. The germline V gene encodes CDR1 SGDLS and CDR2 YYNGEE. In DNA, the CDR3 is TGTGCCAGCAGCGTAGACCCCGGGGAGCTGTTTTTT. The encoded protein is CASSVDPGELFF.

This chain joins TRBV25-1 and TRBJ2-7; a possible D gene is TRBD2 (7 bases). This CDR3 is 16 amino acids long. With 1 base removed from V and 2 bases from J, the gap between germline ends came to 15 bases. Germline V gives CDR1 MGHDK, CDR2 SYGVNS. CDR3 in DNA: TGTGCCAGCAGTGAATTCGGGGGCGGGGGACCCTACGAGCAGTACTTC. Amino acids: CASSEFGGGGPYEQYF.

CDR3 protein: CASSPGLAGVGANVLTF. The CDR3, as DNA: TGTGCCAGCAGCCCCGGACTAGCGGGAGTTGGGGCCAACGTCCTGACTTTC. V gene TRBV28 combines with J gene TRBJ2-6; TRBD2 matches at 13 bases. Germline CDR1 is MDHEN and CDR2 is SYDVKM. Trimming at V came to 6 bases and at J to 3 bases, leaving 5 bases not matched to a gene. This CDR3 is 17 amino acids long. The full variable domain, completed using reference TRBV28 and TRBJ2-6, is DVKVTQSSRYLVKRTGEKVFLECVQDMDHENMFWYRQDPGLGLRLIYFSYDVKMKEKGDIPEGYSVSREKKERFSLILESASTNQTSMYLCASSPGLAGVGANVLTFGAGSRLTVL.